Listed below are T cell receptor beta chains from one sample, sequenced in a study of control samples from healthy donors and cancer patients. Libraries were prepared by immunoSEQ multiplex PCR; TCRdb keeps only in-frame clonotypes and omits some of them. The table includes 150,000 to 200,000 clones, 90% to 95% detected once. The sample was blood. The receptors here all came from a man younger than 30 in good health. The CDR3 runs from the conserved cysteine through the conserved F or W. D genes are given only for firm matches. Not all rows give a size; the values are once, few, many and, for expanded clones, a class.

V gene	clone size	D gene	CDR3 length	J gene	CDR3 DNA	CDR3 protein
TRBV29-1	.	TRBD2	18	TRBJ2-3	TGCAGCGTTGTCGGGATGGCGGGGGGGCCGGAAATCACAGATACGCAGTATTTT	CSVVGMAGGPEITDTQYF
TRBV5-1	.	.	16	TRBJ2-3	TGCGCCAGCAGCCGAGGCGGGGACAGCTTCACAGATACGCAGTATTTT	CASSRGGDSFTDTQYF
TRBV6-4	.	.	13	TRBJ1-2	TGTGCCAGCAGCGAACAGGGAGGGTATGGCTACACCTTC	CASSEQGGYGYTF
TRBV6-2/TRBV6-3	.	.	20	TRBJ2-1	TGTGCCAGCAGTGCGATCCGGGTGGTTCAGCGGGTGAGCTCCTACAATGAGCAGTTCTTC	CASSAIRVVQRVSSYNEQFF
TRBV19	.	.	16	TRBJ1-5	TGTGCCAGTAGTCCCCAGACCGGCCTTAGCAATCAGCCCCAGCATTTT	CASSPQTGLSNQPQHF
TRBV6-5	.	.	13	TRBJ1-6	TGTGCCAGCAGCCAAAGGGGGGGTTCACCCCTCCACTTT	CASSQRGGSPLHF
TRBV18	.	.	15	TRBJ2-5	TGTGCCAGCTCACCACGTGCATGGGGCCAAGAGACCCAGTACTTC	CASSPRAWGQETQYF
TRBV9	.	.	13	TRBJ1-1	TGTGCCAGCAGCGTAGGACGGAACACTGAAGCTTTCTTT	CASSVGRNTEAFF
TRBV7-9	.	.	16	TRBJ1-3	TGTGCCAGCAGCTTAGGTCTTGGCAGCTCTGGAAACACCATATATTTT	CASSLGLGSSGNTIYF
TRBV24-1	.	.	12	TRBJ2-3	TGTGCCACCAGTGATAGGGGGGGCGGGCAGTATTTT	CATSDRGGGQYF
TRBV18	few	TRBD1	14	TRBJ2-7	TGTGCCAGCTCACCCGTGGGACAGGGGAGAGAGCAGTACTTC	CASSPVGQGREQYF
TRBV24-1	.	.	14	TRBJ2-7	TGTGCCACCAGTGATAGTGGAGACTCCTACGAGCAGTACTTC	CATSDSGDSYEQYF
TRBV7-3	.	.	13	TRBJ2-5	TGTGCCAGCAGCTTGCAGGCGCAAGAGACCCAGTACTTC	CASSLQAQETQYF
TRBV10-3	.	.	12	TRBJ2-5	TGTGCCATCAGGGACACAGGGGAGACCCAGTACTTC	CAIRDTGETQYF
TRBV2	once	TRBD1	16	TRBJ1-5	TGTGCCAGCACCGGGACAGGGATGTTCCGCAATCAGCCCCAGCATTTT	CASTGTGMFRNQPQHF
TRBV6-1	.	.	15	TRBJ1-6	TGTGCCAGCAGTGAAAGGGACGGGCCTAATTCACCCCTCCACTTT	CASSERDGPNSPLHF
TRBV21-1	.	.	19	TRBJ2-7	TGTGCCAGCAGCAAAATCGGAAGGTCCGGGCAGGGGAGCTCCTACGAGCAGTACTTC	CASSKIGRSGQGSSYEQYF
TRBV5-6	.	TRBD1	15	TRBJ1-4	TGTGCCAGCAGCTTTGGGACAGGGCGTAATGAAAAACTGTTTTTT	CASSFGTGRNEKLFF
TRBV6-4	.	.	14	TRBJ1-5	TGTGCCAGCAGTGACTCCGGCGGTCGGGGTCCCCAGCATTTT	CASSDSGGRGPQHF
TRBV7-6	.	.	13	TRBJ1-1	TGTGCCAGCAGCTTAAGTGAGGGGACTGAAGCTTTCTTT	CASSLSEGTEAFF
TRBV2	.	.	15	TRBJ2-5	TGTGCCAGCAGCGATCATACAGGATCCCAAGAGACCCAGTACTTC	CASSDHTGSQETQYF
TRBV5-4	.	.	16	TRBJ1-1	TGTGCCAGCAGCTTGTTCGGTGGTGCGGTGAACACTGAAGCTTTCTTT	CASSLFGGAVNTEAFF
TRBV5-6	.	TRBD1	16	TRBJ1-5	TGTGCCAGCAGCTTGAAAGCCGGACAGGGGAATCAGCCCCAGCATTTT	CASSLKAGQGNQPQHF
TRBV28	.	TRBD1	16	TRBJ1-5	TGTGCCAGCACTCACCCCGGACAGGGGGCTTATCAGCCCCAGCATTTT	CASTHPGQGAYQPQHF
TRBV5-4	.	.	15	TRBJ1-2	TGTGCCAGCAGCTTAGATGGGCGGACTAACTATGGCTACACCTTC	CASSLDGRTNYGYTF
TRBV5-1	once	.	16	TRBJ1-6	TGCGCCAGCAGCTTCGGGGTAAACTCCTATAATTCACCCCTCCACTTT	CASSFGVNSYNSPLHF
TRBV29-1	.	.	13	TRBJ2-3	TGCAGCGTTGATTCGAGCGGAACAGATACGCAGTATTTT	CSVDSSGTDTQYF
TRBV5-6	.	TRBD2	19	TRBJ2-7	TGTGCCAGCAGTTCTCATTGGACTAGCGGGGGACTAAACAACTACGAGCAGTACTTC	CASSSHWTSGGLNNYEQYF
TRBV19	once	TRBD1	17	TRBJ2-4	TGTGCCAGTAGAGAACAACTCGGGACAGGGGGCAAAAACATTCAGTACTTC	CASREQLGTGGKNIQYF
TRBV3-1/TRBV3-2	once	TRBD1	17	TRBJ2-2	TGTGCCAGCAGCCGGGTGGCAGGGGGCAGGAACACCGGGGAGCTGTTTTTT	CASSRVAGGRNTGELFF
TRBV28	.	TRBD2	12	TRBJ2-5	TGTGCCAGCAGTTGGGAGGGAGAGACCCAGTACTTC	CASSWEGETQYF
TRBV5-4	.	TRBD2	16	TRBJ2-3	TGTGCCAGCAGCTTCGGGGGAGCGGGGGTATCCGATACGCAGTATTTT	CASSFGGAGVSDTQYF
TRBV19	.	.	15	TRBJ1-3	TGTGCCAGTAGTCCCGGACAAACCTCTGGAAACACCATATATTTT	CASSPGQTSGNTIYF
TRBV2	.	TRBD2	18	TRBJ2-5	TGTGCCAGCAGTGAACCGGGACTAGCGGGGGGGCGGCAAGAGACCCAGTACTTC	CASSEPGLAGGRQETQYF
TRBV2	few	TRBD2	15	TRBJ2-7	TGTGCCAGCAGCCTAGCGGGGGACTACTCCTACGAGCAGTACTTC	CASSLAGDYSYEQYF
TRBV6-4	.	.	18	TRBJ2-7	TGTGCCAGCAGTGACACGGACCAATTAGAACCCGAGTTAGTTGAGCAGTACTTC	CASSDTDQLEPELVEQYF
TRBV14	.	.	15	TRBJ2-5	TGTGCCAGCAGCCCCGTCCGGGGGCAAAAAGAGACCCAGTACTTC	CASSPVRGQKETQYF
TRBV12-3/TRBV12-4	medium-sized	.	11	TRBJ2-2	TGTGCCAGTCAGTACACCGGGGAGCTGTTTTTT	CASQYTGELFF
TRBV29-1	.	.	15	TRBJ2-1	TGCAGCGTGAATCAGGGGGGTCGGTTCTACAATGAGCAGTTCTTC	CSVNQGGRFYNEQFF
TRBV15	.	TRBD2	15	TRBJ2-5	TGTGCCACCAGCTTCCAGGCGGGGGGGCAGAAGACCCAGTACTTC	CATSFQAGGQKTQYF
TRBV2	.	.	15	TRBJ1-2	TGTGCCAGCACCAAAGGACGGCTCACTAACTATGGCTACACCTTC	CASTKGRLTNYGYTF
TRBV6-1	.	.	12	TRBJ2-2	TGTGCCAGCAGTGATCCCCCCCGGGAGCTGTTTTTT	CASSDPPRELFF
TRBV27	.	.	15	TRBJ1-2	TGTGCCAGCAGTCCGGACAGCGACGGAGTTTATGGCTACACCTTC	CASSPDSDGVYGYTF
TRBV24-1	once	.	14	TRBJ2-7	TGTGCCACCAGTGATTCGGGACATCCTATCGAGCAGTACTTC	CATSDSGHPIEQYF
TRBV18	few	.	15	TRBJ2-3	TGTGCCAGCTCACCAGGGGGGGCCCTCACGAATACGCAGTATTTT	CASSPGGALTNTQYF
TRBV13	.	TRBD2	16	TRBJ2-7	TGTGCCAGCAGCTCGGGACTAGCGGGGGGACCCTACGAGCAGTACTTC	CASSSGLAGGPYEQYF
TRBV6-5	.	TRBD2	13	TRBJ2-3	TGTGCCAGCAGTCGGTCTAGCGGCGATACGCAGTATTTT	CASSRSSGDTQYF
TRBV25-1	once	TRBD2	18	TRBJ2-5	TGTGCCAGCAGTGAATTGGCTAGCGGGGGCGCCGGTAAAGAGACCCAGTACTTC	CASSELASGGAGKETQYF
TRBV12-5	.	TRBD1	17	TRBJ1-2	TGTGCTAGTGGTTTGGCGGACAGGGGTGGGTTTAACTATGGCTACACCTTC	CASGLADRGGFNYGYTF
TRBV2	.	TRBD1	16	TRBJ1-2	TGTGCCAGCAGTTCCCGGGACAGGGGTTTCAACTATGGCTACACCTTC	CASSSRDRGFNYGYTF
TRBV7-9	once	.	13	TRBJ1-2	TGTGCCAGCGGGAATACAGCGAACTATGGCTACACCTTC	CASGNTANYGYTF
TRBV2	.	.	13	TRBJ2-1	TGTGCCAGCGGGGGTTCTCGATACAATGAGCAGTTCTTC	CASGGSRYNEQFF
TRBV24-1	.	TRBD1	15	TRBJ2-2	TGTGCCACCAGTGATGACAGGGGGATTACCGGGGAGCTGTTTTTT	CATSDDRGITGELFF
TRBV23-1	.	.	17	TRBJ1-5	TGCGCCACCCCAAGGTGGGGGGGCCAGTCGTCCAATCAGCCCCAGCATTTT	CATPRWGGQSSNQPQHF
TRBV19	once	TRBD1	16	TRBJ1-4	TGTGCCAGCTCGGACAGGGGGCTAGGAACTAATGAAAAACTGTTTTTT	CASSDRGLGTNEKLFF
TRBV29-1	.	.	13	TRBJ1-4	TGCAGCGTTGAGGGCTACGGGGATGAAAAACTGTTTTTT	CSVEGYGDEKLFF
TRBV5-1	.	.	16	TRBJ2-2	TGCGCCAGCAGCTTGTCCAGCGCGGCCTCCACCGGGGAGCTGTTTTTT	CASSLSSAASTGELFF
TRBV3-1/TRBV3-2	few	.	13	TRBJ1-5	TGTGCCAGCAGCCAATCAGGGCACCAGCCCCAGCATTTT	CASSQSGHQPQHF